This T cell receptor (beta chain) was recovered during a study of cytomegalovirus exposure and HLA in healthy donors. It was with 60 Vbeta and 13 Jbeta primers that the PCR ran. Data came from immunoSEQ multiplex PCR; TCRdb stores just in-frame clones and leaves some out. The top ten clones hold less than 3.5% of a sample with roughly 140,000 clones, under 70% of them seen once. This CDR3 comprises 14 residues. Trimming at V came to 6 bases and at J to 7 bases, leaving 8 bases not matched to a gene. Germline V gene sequence: CDR1 MNHEY, CDR2 SVGAGI. Sequencing used PBMCs. The rearrangement uses TRBV6-5 and TRBJ1-1; 10 bases agree with TRBD1. The sequence derives from a woman aged 25 to 39 in good health and CMV-seropositive. The CDR3 here is CASRSDRGVGEAFF. Here the CDR3 DNA reads TGTGCCAGCAGGTCGGACAGGGGGGTGGGTGAAGCTTTCTTT.